This TCR beta chain was found in a study of siplizumab effects on memory and regulatory T cells. Study-level points and caveats: Alloreactive sequences whose origin lay in unstimulated CD4+ memory cells were significantly reduced by siplizumab. Of the alloreactive clones, only a minor fraction mapped to unstimulated subsets.

This clone was seen only once. Its antigen is currently unknown. Trimming pared 3 bases from V and 10 bases from J, leaving 4 bases between. The CDR3 is made up of 10 amino acids. Per the germline V gene, CDR1 is MDHEN and CDR2 is SYDVKM. Per individual sample, 80,000 to 100,000 TCR templates were assayed. Produced via immunoSEQ multiplex PCR; TCRdb's table is partial and in-frame only. Among roughly 62,000 clones, less than 80% were seen once, and the ten largest hold approximately 0.4%. The TCR sequence derives from a human donor in good health. The V call is TRBV28, the J call TRBJ2-1; no clear D. The sample consisted of memory CD4+ T cells sorted from blood. In DNA, the CDR3 is TGTGCCAGCAGTTTCAGGGAGCAGTTCTTC. It translates to CASSFREQFF.